This T cell receptor beta chain originates from a study of CD8 T cells in Susac syndrome. General observations from the study: The study acknowledged a relatively small number of individuals in its TCR sequencing and HLA analysis.

From blood CD8+ and CD4+ T cells, the TCR beta chain was sequenced. In regard to this clonotype: Its specificity is unknown.

CDR1 is KGHSH and CDR2 is LQKENI in the germline V gene. This CDR3 has 16 residues. V dropped 4 bases and J dropped 3; count of bases not matched to a gene: 6. When the RNA was reverse transcribed, random hexamers were used with an input of roughly 0.45 to 1 ug. Across 54 Vbeta and 13 Jbeta, immunoSEQ multiplex PCR amplified TCR beta CDR3. TCRdb fed the immunoSEQ multiplex PCR reads into MiXCR, producing one record per CDR3 protein. This table holds about 130,000 distinct CDR3 sequences, around 91% found once. The chain combines TRBV18 with TRBJ2-2; 9 bases are a match to TRBD1. Sample: CD8+ T cells from PBMCs. This sequence was found in a human donor with multiple sclerosis. In DNA form, the CDR3 reads TGTGCCAGCTCACGGAGCGGGACAGGGTACACCGGGGAGCTGTTTTTT. Translated, it gives CASSRSGTGYTGELFF.